This T cell receptor (beta chain) came from a study of blood T cell repertoires in COVID-19. Study details: Specimens from acute and convalescent COVID-19 originated in the United States, Italy and Spain. Sources were T cells, B-cell-depleted T cells, or PBMCs; the material itself was cDNA or gDNA.

The CDR3 is 15 amino acids. Germline CDR1 is SGHVS and CDR2 is FQNEAQ. V was trimmed by 2 bases and J by 0 bases, leaving 8 bases between them. Methods used by the authors: Reference gene primer amplification in the assay estimated nucleated cell counts. Using immunoSEQ multiplex PCR, the repertoire was profiled, and TCRdb retains in-frame clones only, with some absent. V, J and clone size are taken as reported in that table, and D and trimming were inferred from the DNA itself. The repertoire holds about 160,000 clones, with approximately 90% as singletons. Specimen: peripheral blood. The V and J genes are TRBV7-8 and TRBJ2-1, with a tentative D call TRBD2 (5 bases). This receptor was identified in a woman aged 55 to 70 with active or convalescent COVID-19. This CDR3 is CASSLRGRSYNEQFF. The CDR3 DNA follows: TGTGCCAGCAGCTTAAGAGGGCGCTCCTACAATGAGCAGTTCTTC.